This T cell receptor (beta chain) was identified during a study of CD8 T cells in Susac syndrome. This clonotype came up once. Random-hexamer reverse transcription was applied to about 0.45 to 1 ug RNA. MiXCR was run by TCRdb on the immunoSEQ multiplex PCR reads, yielding one entry per CDR3 protein. The profile shows 160,000 or so distinct CDR3 sequences, approximately 95% of them singletons. The germline V gene encodes CDR1 GTSNPN and CDR2 SVGIG (reference sequence). V shed 5 bases and J 0 bases; nucleotides not matched to a gene: 3. This CDR3 has 13 residues. Sequencing of TCR beta covered CD8+ and CD4+ T cells obtained from blood.

The sample consisted of CD8+ T cells from PBMCs. The source of this sequence is a human donor with multiple sclerosis. The rearrangement uses TRBV30 and TRBJ2-7, with TRBD1 identical over 8 bases. The CDR3 loop is CAWGTGSSYEQYF. The CDR3 bases are TGTGCCTGGGGGACAGGTAGCTCCTACGAGCAGTACTTC.